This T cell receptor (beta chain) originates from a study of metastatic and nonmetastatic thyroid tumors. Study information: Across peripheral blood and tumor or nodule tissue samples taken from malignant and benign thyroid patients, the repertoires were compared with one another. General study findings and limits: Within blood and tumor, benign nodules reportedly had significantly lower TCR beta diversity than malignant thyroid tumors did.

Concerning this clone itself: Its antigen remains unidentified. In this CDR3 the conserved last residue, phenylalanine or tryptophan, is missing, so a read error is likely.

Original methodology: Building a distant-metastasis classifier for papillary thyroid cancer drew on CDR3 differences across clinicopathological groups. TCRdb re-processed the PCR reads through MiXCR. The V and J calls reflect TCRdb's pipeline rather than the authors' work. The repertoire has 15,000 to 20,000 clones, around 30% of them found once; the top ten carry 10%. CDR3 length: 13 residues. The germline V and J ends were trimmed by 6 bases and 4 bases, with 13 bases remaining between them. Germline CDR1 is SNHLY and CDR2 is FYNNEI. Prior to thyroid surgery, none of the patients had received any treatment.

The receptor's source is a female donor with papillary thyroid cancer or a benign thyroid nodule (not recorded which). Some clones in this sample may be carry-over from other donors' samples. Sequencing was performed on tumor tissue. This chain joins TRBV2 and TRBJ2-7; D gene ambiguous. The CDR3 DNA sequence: TGTGCCAGCAGGGAACAGAGAGTGTACGAGCAGTACTCC. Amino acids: CASREQRVYEQYS.